This T cell receptor beta chain emerged from a study of monozygotic twins with inflammatory bowel disease. CDR3 size: 14 residues. Points from the study as a whole: In these data, no single strong IBD-associated signal or clonotype received support. IBD patients share fewer clonotypes with other people than healthy twins do, especially with disease activity.

UMIs that had a 6-nucleotide sample barcode were put in using template switching. cDNA encoding TCRalpha and TCRbeta underwent two nested PCRs of 16 and 9 cycles, each of which was followed by bead purification. TCRdb re-called the 5' RACE reads; every CDR3 protein appears as one record, without DNA. Its table records a few hundred thousand distinct CDR3 sequences. With regard to this clonotype: The antigen is not known.

V is TRBV12-3 or TRBV12-4 and J is TRBJ2-5; TCRdb calls TRBD1, which cannot be checked without DNA. This clonotype was sampled from a human donor with ulcerative colitis or Crohn's disease, or a healthy co-twin of an affected twin (not recorded which). The sequenced sample was blood. The CDR3 reads CASIPGGQRETQYF.